The 14 T cell receptor beta chains below were found in one sample sequenced in a study of regulatory T cells in long-lasting Graves disease. Time point given: persistent/refractory GD, antithyroid drugs over 5 years with positive TRAb. Researchers made the TCR library from RNA that was extracted from PBMCs. Arm-PCR of CDR3 regions and iRepertoire HTBI primers were used to build TCR beta libraries. TCRdb reprocessed the multiplex PCR reads via MiXCR and lists one record per CDR3 protein. The top ten hold about 13% of the sample, which has 400,000 to 500,000 distinct CDR3 sequences, approximately 22% seen once. Sequences were derived from peripheral blood mononuclear cells (PBMCs), sampled when the disease was refractory, from a patient treated with antithyroid drugs. The receptors were gathered from a female donor with Graves disease.

This clonotype was recorded at least ten times. The genes are TRBV7-8 and TRBJ2-2; maybe TRBD1 (6 bases). V shed 3 bases and J shed 0 bases, with 14 bases lying between them. The CDR3 contains 17 residues. The germline gives CDR1 SGHVS, CDR2 FQNEAQ. This CDR3 reads CASSFHRDTANTGELFF. CDR3 nucleotide sequence: TGTGCCAGCAGCTTTCACCGGGACACGGCGAACACCGGGGAGCTGTTTTTT.

This clonotype was found many times. The chain couples TRBV24-1 to TRBJ2-5, with 11 bases aligning to TRBD2. Per the germline V gene, CDR1 is KGHDR and CDR2 is SFDVKD. The junction had 13 bases not matched to a gene; V was cut back by 4 bases and J by 4 bases. This CDR3 spans 18 amino acids. The CDR3 protein is CATSDPPGVAGGVETQYF. The DNA for the CDR3 is TGTGCCACCAGTGACCCCCCTGGGGTAGCGGGAGGGGTAGAGACCCAGTACTTC.

Turning to this clonotype: A read error is possible here, since a much larger clone lies one base away. This sequence joins TRBV28 and TRBJ1-1, with a weak D call TRBD1 (5 bases). The CDR3 covers 12 residues. Germline V gives CDR1 MDHEN, CDR2 SYDVKM. V was pared by 5 bases and J by 10 bases, with 14 bases between. CDR3 nucleotides: TGTGCCAGCAGTCAAAACGGGGGGACAGCTTTCTTT. This codes for CASSQNGGTAFF.

This clonotype was seen at least ten times. The rearrangement links TRBV5-1 to TRBJ2-7; no definite D call. This CDR3 is 13 amino acids long. V gave up 0 bases and J gave up 6 bases, with 10 bases separating them. CDR1 SGHRS and CDR2 YFSETQ come from the germline V gene. The CDR3 sequence: CASSLARYSEQYF. As DNA, the CDR3 is TGCGCCAGCAGCTTGGCCCGTTATTCCGAGCAGTACTTC.

A note on this clonotype: Just one base apart from a much larger clone, this may be a read error. V is TRBV20-1 and J is TRBJ1-1; D may be TRBD1 (5 bases). CDR1 is DFQATT, CDR2 SNEGSKA, per germline (reference sequence). Trimming stripped 6 bases from V and 7 bases from J, with 15 bases between. The CDR3 is made up of 12 amino acids. The CDR3 region is CSAATKDIEAFF. The CDR3 DNA follows: TGCAGTGCGGCTACCAAGGACATTGAAGCTTTCTTT.

This clonotype was seen repeatedly, ten times or more. The chain links TRBV28 to TRBJ1-5; D perhaps matches TRBD1 (6 bases). CDR1 and CDR2 from the germline V gene are MDHEN and SYDVKM. V lost 3 bases and J lost 3, with 21 bases in between. CDR3 size: 18 residues. The CDR3 DNA sequence: TGTGCCAGCAGTTTCTCTGCGGGGGCAGGATATGTCAATCAGCCCCAGCATTTT. Protein: CASSFSAGAGYVNQPQHF. Based on the CDR3 plus reference TRBV28 and TRBJ1-5, the full variable domain is DVKVTQSSRYLVKRTGEKVFLECVQDMDHENMFWYRQDPGLGLRLIYFSYDVKMKEKGDIPEGYSVSREKKERFSLILESASTNQTSMYLCASSFSAGAGYVNQPQHFGDGTRLSIL.

This clonotype was detected only a few times. The chain combines TRBV3-1 with TRBJ1-2; D remains unclear. V was pared by 4 bases and J by 4 bases, with 22 bases between. Germline V gives CDR1 LGHDT, CDR2 YNNKEL (reference sequence). There are 17 residues in the CDR3. CDR3 sequence reads: CASSPNDLTQRVYGYTF. The CDR3 DNA sequence: TGTGCCAGCAGCCCGAACGACCTGACACAGCGCGTCTATGGCTACACCTTC. Drawing the rest from reference TRBV3-1 and TRBJ1-2, the complete variable domain is DTAVSQTPKYLVTQMGNDKSIKCEQNLGHDTMYWYKQDSKKFLKIMFSYNNKELIINETVPNRFSPKSPDKAHLNLHINSLELGDSAVYFCASSPNDLTQRVYGYTFGSGTRLTVV.

This clonotype has a count of ten or more. The rearrangement links TRBV2 to TRBJ2-2; tentatively, D is TRBD1 (5 bases). CDR3 size: 15 residues. The germline V gene has CDR1 SNHLY and CDR2 FYNNEI. V was shortened by 7 bases and J by 0 bases, with 12 bases between the two germline ends. The CDR3 DNA sequence: TGTGCCAGCATCTTGGACAACTCGAACACCGGGGAGCTGTTTTTT. It yields the protein CASILDNSNTGELFF.

This clonotype has only a few counts. V usage is TRBV5-1 and J usage is TRBJ2-2; 9 bases are a match to TRBD2. Losses at the gene ends were 0 bases for V and 4 bases for J; bases not matched to a gene: 7. Germline-derived CDR1 and CDR2 are SGHRS and YFSETQ. The CDR3 is 17 residues long. CDR3 in amino acids: CASSLALSGSATGELFF. In nucleotides, the CDR3 is TGCGCCAGCAGCTTGGCCCTTAGCGGGAGTGCCACCGGGGAGCTGTTTTTT. The full variable domain, rest sourced from reference TRBV5-1 and TRBJ2-2, is KAGVTQTPRYLIKTRGQQVTLSCSPISGHRSVSWYQQTPGQGLQFLFEYFSETQRNKGNFPGRFSGRQFSNSRSEMNVSTLELGDSALYLCASSLALSGSATGELFFGEGSRLTVL.

This clonotype has only a few counts. The chain uses TRBV20-1 and TRBJ2-5; 8 bases are a match to TRBD2. CDR3 size: 16 residues. Germline loops: CDR1 DFQATT, CDR2 SNEGSKA (reference sequence). The junction had 7 bases not matched to a gene; V was cut back by 1 base and J by 0 bases. The CDR3 bases are TGCAGTGCTAGAGGAACTAGCGGCGGAAACCAAGAGACCCAGTACTTC. Encoded protein: CSARGTSGGNQETQYF.

This clonotype was observed many times. This chain joins TRBV28 and TRBJ1-5; D remains ambiguous. From germline, CDR1 is MDHEN and CDR2 SYDVKM. This CDR3 has 15 residues. Trimming left V 8 bases short and J 7 bases short, with 21 bases between. Here the CDR3 reads CASVSSQEVEQPQHF. In DNA, the CDR3 is TGTGCCAGCGTTAGTTCCCAGGAGGTAGAGCAGCCCCAGCATTTT.

This clonotype has at least ten counts. The chain links TRBV28 to TRBJ2-7; D ambiguous. The length of the CDR3 is 12 residues. CDR1 is MDHEN, CDR2 SYDVKM, per germline. The V end lost 3 bases, the J end lost 6 bases, and 9 bases lay between the germline ends. The CDR3 region is CASSLGRVEQYF. The CDR3 nucleotides are TGTGCCAGCAGTTTGGGTCGAGTCGAGCAGTACTTC.

This clonotype came up many times. The J gene is TRBJ2-7, the V gene TRBV28; D assignment may be TRBD1 or TRBD2 (6 bases each). V gave up 7 bases and J gave up 1 base, with 17 bases separating them. This CDR3 contains 15 residues. Germline CDR1 MDHEN, CDR2 SYDVKM. CDR3 sequence (DNA): TGTGCCAGCACCCCTCCCGGGGGCTTATCCTACGAGCAGTACTTC. The encoded protein is CASTPPGGLSYEQYF.

This clonotype has at least ten counts. This CDR3 reads CASSEPQGVAYEQYF. In DNA form, the CDR3 reads TGTGCCAGCAGTGAACCTCAGGGTGTAGCCTACGAGCAGTACTTC. This chain joins TRBV6-1 and TRBJ2-7, with TRBD1 as a possible D gene (5 bases). V was pared by 2 bases and J by 2 bases, with 13 bases between. Germline V gene lookup returns CDR1 MNHNS and CDR2 SASEGT. The CDR3 loop spans 15 amino acids.